Here is one TCR beta chain with its context. The data originate from a study of control samples from healthy donors and cancer patients. This CDR3 spans 14 amino acids. The V and J ends lost 1 base and 10 bases respectively, with 14 bases between them. Germline V gives CDR1 MNHNS, CDR2 SASEGT. Sequenced by immunoSEQ multiplex PCR; TCRdb stores in-frame clones only, minus some. The table includes 80,000 or so clones, 94% detected once. The J gene is TRBJ2-1, the V gene TRBV6-1, with D unclear. The TCR sequence derives from a woman aged 40 to 55 in good health. Sequenced sample: blood. The CDR3: CASSEGVFLGEQFF. The CDR3 nucleotides read TGTGCCAGCAGTGAAGGGGTTTTTTTGGGCGAGCAGTTCTTC.